This T cell receptor (beta chain) was retrieved from a study of blood T cell repertoires in COVID-19. About the study: The United States, Italy and Spain provided the acute and convalescent COVID-19 samples. The analysed material was cDNA or gDNA that came from T cells, B-cell-depleted T cells, or PBMCs.

The authors' processing: By means of reference gene primer amplification, nucleated cell counts were estimated. TCRdb's copy holds only in-frame clones and misses some; the assay was immunoSEQ multiplex PCR. V and J calls and clone size are copied from that table; D and trimming were computed from the DNA. The data contain roughly 300,000 clones, 91% of them singletons. The Seattle patients, enrolled during active infection, were followed longitudinally. This CDR3 comprises 17 residues. Trimming at V came to 1 base and at J to 6 bases, leaving 14 bases not matched to a gene. The V gene's germline CDR1 is GTSNPN and CDR2 SVGIG (reference sequence).

This chain links TRBV30 with TRBJ2-1; the match to TRBD2 covers 8 bases. Sequences were obtained from peripheral blood. This clonotype was sampled from a woman aged 25-40 years with COVID-19, enrolled during active disease. DNA for the CDR3: TGTGCCTGGAGTGATAATTCCGCGGGGGGTTGGGGCAATGAGCAGTTCTTC. This encodes CAWSDNSAGGWGNEQFF. The full variable domain, in which reference TRBV30 and TRBJ2-1 provide the parts outside the CDR3, is SQTIHQWPATLVQPVGSPLSLECTVEGTSNPNLYWYRQAAGRGLQLLFYSVGIGQISSEVPQNLSASRPQDRQFILSSKKLLLSDSGFYLCAWSDNSAGGWGNEQFFGPGTRLTVL.